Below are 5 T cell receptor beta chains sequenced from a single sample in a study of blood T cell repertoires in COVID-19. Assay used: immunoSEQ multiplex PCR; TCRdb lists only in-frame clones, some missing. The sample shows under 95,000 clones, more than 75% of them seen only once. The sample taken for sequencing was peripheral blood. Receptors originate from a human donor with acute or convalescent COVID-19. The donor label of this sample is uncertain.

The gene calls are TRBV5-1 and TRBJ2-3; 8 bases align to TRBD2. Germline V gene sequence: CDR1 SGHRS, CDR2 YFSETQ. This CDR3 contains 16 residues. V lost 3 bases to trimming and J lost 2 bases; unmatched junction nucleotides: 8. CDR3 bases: TGCGCCAGCAGCTCCGGGCCGGGGGGGATCACAGATACGCAGTATTTT. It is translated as CASSSGPGGITDTQYF.

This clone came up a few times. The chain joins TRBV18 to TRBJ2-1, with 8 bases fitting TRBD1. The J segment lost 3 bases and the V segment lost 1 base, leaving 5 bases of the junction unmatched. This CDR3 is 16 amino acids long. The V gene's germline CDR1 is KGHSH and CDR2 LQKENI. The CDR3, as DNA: TGTGCCAGCTCACCACTAGGGACAGGACTCTACAATGAGCAGTTCTTC. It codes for CASSPLGTGLYNEQFF. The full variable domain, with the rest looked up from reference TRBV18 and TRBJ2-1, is NAGVMQNPRHLVRRRGQEARLRCSPMKGHSHVYWYRQLPEEGLKFMVYLQKENIIDESGMPKERFSAEFPKEGPSILRIQQVVRGDSAAYFCASSPLGTGLYNEQFFGPGTRLTVL.

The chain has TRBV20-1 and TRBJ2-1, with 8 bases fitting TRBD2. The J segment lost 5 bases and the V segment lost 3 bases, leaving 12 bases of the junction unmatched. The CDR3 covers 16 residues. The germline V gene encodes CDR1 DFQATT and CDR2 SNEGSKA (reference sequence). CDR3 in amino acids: CSASGISGGFNNEQFF. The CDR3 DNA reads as TGCAGTGCTAGTGGAATAAGCGGGGGATTTAACAATGAGCAGTTCTTC.

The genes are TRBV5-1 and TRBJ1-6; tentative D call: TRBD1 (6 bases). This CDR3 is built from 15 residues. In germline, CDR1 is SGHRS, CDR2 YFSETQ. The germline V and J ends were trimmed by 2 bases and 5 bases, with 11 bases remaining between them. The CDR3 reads CASSLQGLNNSPLHF. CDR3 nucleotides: TGCGCCAGCAGCTTACAGGGCCTCAATAATTCACCCCTCCACTTT.

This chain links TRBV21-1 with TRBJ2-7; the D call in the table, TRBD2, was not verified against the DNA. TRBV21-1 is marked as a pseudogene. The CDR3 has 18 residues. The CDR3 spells CASSSTLGRKGRRDEQYF. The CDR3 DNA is TGTGCCAGCAGCTCGACCCTGGGGAGGAAGGGGCGGCGGGACGAGCAGTACTTC.